These 2 T cell receptor beta chains were all obtained from the same sample, sequenced in a study of T cell changes during pregnancy in multiple sclerosis. Sequencing used immunoSEQ multiplex PCR; TCRdb keeps in-frame clones, though not all of them. The repertoire holds roughly 26,000 clones, 89% seen once, with 15% to 20% in the top ten. The starting material was CD8+ T cells from peripheral blood mononuclear cells, obtained in the second trimester of pregnancy. Every receptor here comes from a female donor with multiple sclerosis, enrolled in a pregnancy study.

This chain uses TRBV5-1 with TRBJ1-2, with D possibly TRBD1 on 6 matching bases. From germline, CDR1 is SGHRS and CDR2 YFSETQ. Trimming removed 2 bases at V and 5 bases at J, with 10 bases between. There are 13 residues in the CDR3. For the CDR3, the DNA is TGCGCCAGCAGCTTTGACAGGACTTATGGCTACACCTTC. This translates into CASSFDRTYGYTF.

The chain uses TRBV18 and TRBJ1-1; D might be TRBD1 (6 bases). Germline V gene lookup returns CDR1 KGHSH and CDR2 LQKENI. The V gene lost 1 base and the J gene lost 4 bases, with 7 bases spanning the gap. This CDR3 is built from 13 residues. The CDR3 coding sequence is TGTGCCAGCTCACCACAACAGGGCACTGAAGCTTTCTTT. It specifies CASSPQQGTEAFF.